Below are 25 T cell receptor beta chains sequenced from a single sample in a study of CD8 T cells in Susac syndrome. The authors reverse transcribed about 0.5 to 1 ug RNA with random hexamers. Each CDR3 protein is one row after TCRdb ran MiXCR on the immunoSEQ multiplex PCR reads. This table holds 150,000 or so distinct CDR3 sequences, 90% to 95% found once. Input material: CD8+ T cells from PBMCs. Every receptor here comes from a human donor with multiple sclerosis.

The chain recombines TRBV7-9 with TRBJ2-1; 8 bases are a match to TRBD2. From germline, CDR1 is SEHNR and CDR2 FQNEAQ (reference sequence). The CDR3 spans 16 residues. With V trimmed by 4 bases and J by 6 bases, 11 bases remained unmatched. The CDR3 coding sequence is TGTGCCAGCAGCTCCCGCTTTCGCGGGGGGCCCAATGAGCAGTTCTTC. It translates to CASSSRFRGGPNEQFF.

The chain employs TRBV3-1 and TRBJ2-7, with D possibly being TRBD1 (5 bases). The V gene's germline CDR1 is LGHDT and CDR2 YNNKEL (reference sequence). Trimming left V 4 bases short and J 1 base short, with 8 bases between. The length of the CDR3 is 13 residues. CDR3 DNA sequence: TGTGCCAGCAGCCCCCGACAGTCCTACGAGCAGTACTTC. This gives the protein CASSPRQSYEQYF.

The V gene is TRBV27, the J gene TRBJ1-1; D ambiguous. The germline V gene has CDR1 MNHEY and CDR2 SMNVEV (reference sequence). V was shortened by 6 bases and J by 7 bases, with 12 bases between the two germline ends. The CDR3 runs to 12 residues. The CDR3 DNA sequence: TGTGCCAGCAGCCCCCCCGACCGTGAAGCTTTCTTT. It yields the protein CASSPPDREAFF.

The rearrangement joins TRBV20-1 to TRBJ2-2; 10 positions match TRBD2. The germline CDR1 and CDR2 sequences are DFQATT and SNEGSKA (reference sequence). The trim removed 2 bases at V and 4 bases at J, leaving 16 bases unmatched. The CDR3 has 19 amino acids. The DNA for the CDR3 is TGCAGTGCTAGATCCTGGACTAGCGGACCCCGGATAGGCACCGGGGAGCTGTTTTTT. Residues: CSARSWTSGPRIGTGELFF.

The rearrangement uses TRBV20-1 and TRBJ1-1; no clear D. From germline, CDR1 is DFQATT and CDR2 SNEGSKA (reference sequence). The CDR3 extends over 13 amino acids. V shed 3 bases and J shed 1 base, with 9 bases lying between them. The CDR3 nucleotides are TGCAGTGCTAGTCCCCAAGAGAACACTGAAGCTTTCTTT. It encodes CSASPQENTEAFF.

This rearrangement joins TRBV2 to TRBJ1-5, with D maybe TRBD1 (6 bases). The germline V gene has CDR1 SNHLY and CDR2 FYNNEI. The CDR3 extends over 15 amino acids. V was pared by 2 bases and J by 1 base, with 9 bases between. The DNA of the CDR3 is TGTGCCAGCAGTGAATGGCAGGGGAGCAATCAGCCCCAGCATTTT. Its translation is CASSEWQGSNQPQHF. The whole variable domain, remainder taken from reference TRBV2 and TRBJ1-5, is EPEVTQTPSHQVTQMGQEVILRCVPISNHLYFYWYRQILGQKVEFLVSFYNNEISEKSEIFDDQFSVERPDGSNFTLKIRSTKLEDSAMYFCASSEWQGSNQPQHFGDGTRLSIL.

CDR3 residues: CAWDHENYNSPLHF. In nucleotides, the CDR3 is TGTGCCTGGGATCATGAGAACTATAATTCACCCCTCCACTTT. This rearrangement joins TRBV30 to TRBJ1-6; D gene uncertain. The CDR3 consists of 14 residues. The V end lost 5 bases, the J end lost 3 bases, and 11 bases lay between the germline ends. The germline V gene has CDR1 GTSNPN and CDR2 SVGIG (reference sequence).

This rearrangement joins TRBV2 to TRBJ1-6; 7 nucleotides line up with TRBD1. From germline, CDR1 is SNHLY and CDR2 FYNNEI. The CDR3 is 12 residues long. Germline trimming cut 7 bases from V and 9 bases from J; bases unmatched to any gene: 3. The CDR3 region has the DNA TGTGCCAGCATTCAGGGGGGTTCACCCCTCCACTTT. This gives the protein CASIQGGSPLHF. Full variable domain (remainder filled in from reference TRBV2 and TRBJ1-6): EPEVTQTPSHQVTQMGQEVILRCVPISNHLYFYWYRQILGQKVEFLVSFYNNEISEKSEIFDDQFSVERPDGSNFTLKIRSTKLEDSAMYFCASIQGGSPLHFGNGTRLTVT.

This chain joins TRBV20-1 and TRBJ2-7; D ambiguous. There are 11 residues in the CDR3. Germline lookup yields CDR1 DFQATT and CDR2 SNEGSKA (reference sequence). V was trimmed by 4 bases and J by 3 bases, leaving 7 bases between them. The CDR3 here is CSAKERYEQYF. The CDR3 region has the DNA TGCAGTGCTAAAGAGCGCTACGAGCAGTACTTC.

This clonotype appeared a few times. The V and J genes are TRBV18 and TRBJ2-3, with D perhaps being TRBD1 or TRBD2 (5 bases each). Germline assignment: CDR1 KGHSH and CDR2 LQKENI. CDR3 length: 14 residues. V lost 3 bases, J lost 2 bases, and 9 bases lay in between. This CDR3 is CASSPPGLTDTQYF. The CDR3 coding sequence is TGTGCCAGCTCACCCCCGGGGCTCACAGATACGCAGTATTTT.

The CDR3 is CASSSSGGVNIQYF. The CDR3 coding sequence is TGTGCCAGCAGTTCCTCAGGGGGCGTAAACATTCAGTACTTC. The chain is built from TRBV12-3 or TRBV12-4 and TRBJ2-4; 8 bases fit TRBD1. With V trimmed by 4 bases and J by 6 bases, 5 bases remained unmatched. This CDR3 is 14 amino acids long.

J is TRBJ1-1 and V is TRBV6-5; D gene uncertain. The V gene lost 8 bases and the J gene lost 1 base, with 11 bases spanning the gap. This CDR3 has 13 residues. In germline, CDR1 is MNHEY, CDR2 SVGAGI. The CDR3 nucleotides are TGTGCCAGCCAGAACCGAGCGAACACTGAAGCTTTCTTT. It yields the protein CASQNRANTEAFF.

The gene calls are TRBV10-3 and TRBJ2-7; D is perhaps TRBD1 (6 bases). V lost 4 bases, J lost 5 bases, and 15 bases lay in between. Germline loops: CDR1 ENHRY, CDR2 SYGVKD. The CDR3 is made up of 14 amino acids. This CDR3 reads CAISVGGSIDEQYF. The CDR3 region has the DNA TGTGCCATCAGTGTAGGGGGATCGATCGACGAGCAGTACTTC.

The V call is TRBV2, the J call TRBJ1-3; 7 nucleotides agree with TRBD1. CDR3 size: 14 residues. V lost 10 bases and J lost 0; bases outside the gene matches: 6. Germline CDR1 and CDR2: SNHLY and FYNNEI. The CDR3 sequence: CAIPTGDSGNTIYF. CDR3 DNA: TGTGCCATACCTACAGGGGACTCTGGAAACACCATATATTTT. Full variable domain (outside the CDR3, taken from reference TRBV2 and TRBJ1-3): EPEVTQTPSHQVTQMGQEVILRCVPISNHLYFYWYRQILGQKVEFLVSFYNNEISEKSEIFDDQFSVERPDGSNFTLKIRSTKLEDSAMYFCAIPTGDSGNTIYFGEGSWLTVV.

J is TRBJ2-3 and V is TRBV6-6, with D perhaps TRBD1 or TRBD2 (6 bases each). The germline gives CDR1 MNHNY, CDR2 SVGAGI (reference sequence). V dropped 7 bases and J dropped 11 bases, with 13 bases sitting between them. There are 11 residues in the CDR3. Here the CDR3 DNA reads TGTGCCAGCACCGGGGGCCTGGAGCAGTATTTT. Residues: CASTGGLEQYF.

In DNA, the CDR3 is TGCGCCAGCAGCCCGAGCTCAGGAGGGACTGAAGCTTTCTTT. Its protein product is CASSPSSGGTEAFF. The V and J genes are TRBV4-1 and TRBJ1-1; unclear D gene. Trimming removed 4 bases from V and 5 bases from J, with 14 bases in between. CDR3 length equals 14 residues. Germline assignment: CDR1 MGHRA and CDR2 YSYEKL.

The rearrangement uses TRBV9 and TRBJ2-7; 8 positions match TRBD2. Losses at the gene ends were 3 bases for V and 5 bases for J; bases not matched to a gene: 1. CDR1 SGDLS and CDR2 YYNGEE come from the germline V gene. CDR3 size: 12 residues. DNA for the CDR3: TGTGCCAGCAGCGCTAGCGGGCACGAGCAGTACTTC. Translated: CASSASGHEQYF.

V and J are TRBV5-1 and TRBJ2-6; D unresolved. Per germline, CDR1 SGHRS and CDR2 YFSETQ. V lost 4 bases and J 2 bases, leaving 4 bases between the germline ends. The CDR3 is made up of 13 amino acids. The DNA of the CDR3 is TGCGCCAGCAGCGAGACTGGGGCCAACGTCCTGACTTTC. This codes for CASSETGANVLTF.

The chain uses TRBV7-9 and TRBJ1-1; D might be TRBD1 (5 bases). The CDR3 length is 15 residues. Germline values: CDR1 SEHNR, CDR2 FQNEAQ (reference sequence). The V end lost 4 bases, the J end lost 4 bases, and 16 bases lay between the germline ends. CDR3 in DNA: TGTGCCAGCAGCTCTACCGGGGGGATGGGCACTGAAGCTTTCTTT. Protein sequence: CASSSTGGMGTEAFF. Together with reference TRBV7-9 and TRBJ1-1, the CDR3 gives the full variable domain: DTGVSQNPRHKITKRGQNVTFRCDPISEHNRLYWYRQTLGQGPEFLTYFQNEAQLEKSRLLSDRFSAERPKGSFSTLEIQRTEQGDSAMYLCASSSTGGMGTEAFFGQGTRLTVV.

The J gene is TRBJ2-7, the V gene TRBV9, with TRBD1 matching over 8 bases. There are 14 residues in the CDR3. With 4 bases clipped from V and 7 bases from J, the junction kept 10 bases outside the gene matches. Germline V gene lookup returns CDR1 SGDLS and CDR2 YYNGEE. The CDR3: CASSPGQGSLEQYF. In nucleotides, the CDR3 is TGTGCCAGCAGCCCTGGACAGGGTAGCTTGGAGCAGTACTTC.

This chain links TRBV7-2 with TRBJ2-7; D unclear. Germline V gene lookup returns CDR1 SGHTA and CDR2 FQGNSA. Trimming removed 2 bases at V and 0 bases at J, with 11 bases between. This CDR3 has 15 amino acids. The CDR3 spells CASSLFVGSSYEQYF. For the CDR3, the DNA is TGTGCCAGCAGCTTATTTGTAGGAAGCTCCTACGAGCAGTACTTC.

The CDR3 spells CASSPLTGATLSYEQYF. CDR3 DNA: TGTGCCAGCAGTCCACTTACAGGGGCCACACTATCCTACGAGCAGTACTTC. This sequence joins TRBV27 and TRBJ2-7, with TRBD1 identical over 7 bases. Unmatched junction bases numbered 14, after V lost 5 bases and J lost 1 base. The germline V gene encodes CDR1 MNHEY and CDR2 SMNVEV (reference sequence). The CDR3 is made up of 17 amino acids.

V and J are TRBV3-1 and TRBJ1-2; D is uncertain. CDR1 and CDR2 from the germline V gene are LGHDT and YNNKEL (reference sequence). The CDR3 consists of 14 residues. The ends were cut back, 1 base at V and 6 bases at J, with 12 bases in the middle. CDR3: CASSQAKLRDGYTF. The DNA for the CDR3 is TGTGCCAGCAGCCAAGCCAAGTTGAGGGATGGCTACACCTTC.

The chain carries TRBV28 and TRBJ2-1, with 12 bases fitting TRBD2. J lost 5 bases, V lost 2 bases, and 4 bases had no gene match. CDR3 length equals 16 residues. The germline V gene encodes CDR1 MDHEN and CDR2 SYDVKM. CDR3 protein: CASSLRTSGAHNEQFF. CDR3 sequence (DNA): TGTGCCAGCAGTTTACGGACTAGCGGGGCACACAATGAGCAGTTCTTC.

The CDR3: CATSRDWSGTGSDEQFF. In DNA, the CDR3 is TGTGCCACCAGCAGAGATTGGTCCGGGACAGGGAGCGATGAGCAGTTCTTC. The chain combines TRBV15 with TRBJ2-1, with TRBD1 matching 9 bases. V dropped 0 bases and J dropped 8; count of bases not matched to a gene: 11. This CDR3 spans 17 amino acids. CDR1 and CDR2 from the germline V gene are LNHNV and YYDKDF (reference sequence). The full variable domain, completed using reference TRBV15 and TRBJ2-1, is DAMVIQNPRYQVTQFGKPVTLSCSQTLNHNVMYWYQQKSSQAPKLLFHYYDKDFNNEADTPDNFQSRRPNTSFCFLDIRSPGLGDTAMYLCATSRDWSGTGSDEQFFGPGTRLTVL.